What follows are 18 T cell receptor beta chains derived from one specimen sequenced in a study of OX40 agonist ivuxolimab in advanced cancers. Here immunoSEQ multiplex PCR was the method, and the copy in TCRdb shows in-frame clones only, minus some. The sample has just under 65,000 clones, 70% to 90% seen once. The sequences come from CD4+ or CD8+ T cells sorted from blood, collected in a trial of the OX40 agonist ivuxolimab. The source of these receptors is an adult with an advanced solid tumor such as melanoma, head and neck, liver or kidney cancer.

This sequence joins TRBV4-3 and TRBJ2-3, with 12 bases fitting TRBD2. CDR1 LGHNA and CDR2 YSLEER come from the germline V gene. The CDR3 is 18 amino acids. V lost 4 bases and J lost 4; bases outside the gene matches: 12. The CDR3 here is CASSRQSPTSGSADTQYF. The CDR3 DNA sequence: TGCGCCAGCAGCCGACAAAGCCCGACTAGCGGGAGCGCAGATACGCAGTATTTT.

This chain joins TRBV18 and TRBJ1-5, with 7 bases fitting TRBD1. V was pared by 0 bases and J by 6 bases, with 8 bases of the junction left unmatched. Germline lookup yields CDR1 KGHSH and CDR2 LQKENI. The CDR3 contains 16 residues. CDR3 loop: CASSPPGAGGIQPQHF. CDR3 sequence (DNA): TGTGCCAGCTCACCACCGGGGGCAGGGGGGATTCAGCCCCAGCATTTT.

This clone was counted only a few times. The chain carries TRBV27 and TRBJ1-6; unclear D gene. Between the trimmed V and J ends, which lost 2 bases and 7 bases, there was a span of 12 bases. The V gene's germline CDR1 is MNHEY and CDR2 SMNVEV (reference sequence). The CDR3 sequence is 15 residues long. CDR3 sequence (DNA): TGTGCCAGCAGTTTAGGACTGACGAAGAATTCACCCCTCCACTTT. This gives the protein CASSLGLTKNSPLHF.

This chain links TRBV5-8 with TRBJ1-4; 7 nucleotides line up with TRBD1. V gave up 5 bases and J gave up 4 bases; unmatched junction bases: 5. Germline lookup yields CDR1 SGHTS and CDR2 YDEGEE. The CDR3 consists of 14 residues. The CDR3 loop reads CASRQGTLNEKLFF. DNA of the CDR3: TGTGCCAGCAGACAGGGGACTCTTAATGAAAAACTGTTTTTT.

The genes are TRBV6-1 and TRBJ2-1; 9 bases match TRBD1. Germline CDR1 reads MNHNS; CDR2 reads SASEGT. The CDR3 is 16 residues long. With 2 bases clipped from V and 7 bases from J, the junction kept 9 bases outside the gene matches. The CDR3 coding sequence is TGTGCCAGCAGTGAAAGATTAGGACAGGGGCCAAATGAGCAGTTCTTC. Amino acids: CASSERLGQGPNEQFF.

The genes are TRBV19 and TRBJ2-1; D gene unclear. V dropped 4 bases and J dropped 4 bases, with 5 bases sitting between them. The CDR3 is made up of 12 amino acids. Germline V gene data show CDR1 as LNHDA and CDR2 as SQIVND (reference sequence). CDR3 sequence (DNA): TGTGCCAGTAGTAAGACGTACAATGAGCAGTTCTTC. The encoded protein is CASSKTYNEQFF.

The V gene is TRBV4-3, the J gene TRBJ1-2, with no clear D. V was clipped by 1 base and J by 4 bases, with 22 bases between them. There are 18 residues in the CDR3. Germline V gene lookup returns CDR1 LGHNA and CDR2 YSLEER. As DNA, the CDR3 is TGCGCCAGCAGCCAAGCCCCCACCCTCGGTGGCGGCTTCTATGGCTACACCTTC. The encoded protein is CASSQAPTLGGGFYGYTF.

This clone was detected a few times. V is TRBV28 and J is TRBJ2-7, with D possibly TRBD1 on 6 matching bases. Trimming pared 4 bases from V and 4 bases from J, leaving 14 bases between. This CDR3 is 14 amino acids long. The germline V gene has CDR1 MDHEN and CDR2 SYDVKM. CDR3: CASSSDSVRYEQYF. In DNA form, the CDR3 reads TGTGCCAGCAGTTCGGACAGTGTTAGGTACGAGCAGTACTTC.

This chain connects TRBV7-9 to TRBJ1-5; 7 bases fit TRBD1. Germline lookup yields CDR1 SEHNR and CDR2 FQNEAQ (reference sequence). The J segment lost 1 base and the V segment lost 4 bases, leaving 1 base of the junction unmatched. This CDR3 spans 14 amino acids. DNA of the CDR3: TGTGCCAGCAGCTCGACAGGGAGCAATCAGCCCCAGCATTTT. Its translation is CASSSTGSNQPQHF.

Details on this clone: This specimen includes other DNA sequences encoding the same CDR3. The CDR3 DNA reads as TGTGCCAGCAGCTTATTAACAGGGGATCAGCCCCAGCATTTT. It yields the protein CASSLLTGDQPQHF. V and J are TRBV7-8 and TRBJ1-5; TRBD1 matches 7 bases. CDR3 length equals 14 residues. J gave up 5 bases and V 2 bases, and 3 bases lay outside the gene matches. From germline, CDR1 is SGHVS and CDR2 FQNEAQ.

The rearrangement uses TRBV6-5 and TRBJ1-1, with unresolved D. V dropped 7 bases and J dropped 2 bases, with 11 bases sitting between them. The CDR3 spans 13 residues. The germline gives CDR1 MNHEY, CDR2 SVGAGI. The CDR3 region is CASNPDLNTEAFF. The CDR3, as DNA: TGTGCCAGCAACCCCGACCTTAACACTGAAGCTTTCTTT.

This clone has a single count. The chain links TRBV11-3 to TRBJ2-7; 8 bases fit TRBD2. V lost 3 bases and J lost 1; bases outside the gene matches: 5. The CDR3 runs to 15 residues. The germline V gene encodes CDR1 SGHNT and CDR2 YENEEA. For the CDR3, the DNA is TGTGCCAGCAGCTTCCATCTAGCGGGTTCCTACGAGCAGTACTTC. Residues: CASSFHLAGSYEQYF. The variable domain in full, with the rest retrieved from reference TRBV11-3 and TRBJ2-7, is EAGVVQSPRYKIIEKKQPVAFWCNPISGHNTLYWYLQNLGQGPELLIRYENEEAVDDSQLPKDRFSAERLKGVDSTLKIQPAELGDSAVYLCASSFHLAGSYEQYFGPGTRLTVT.

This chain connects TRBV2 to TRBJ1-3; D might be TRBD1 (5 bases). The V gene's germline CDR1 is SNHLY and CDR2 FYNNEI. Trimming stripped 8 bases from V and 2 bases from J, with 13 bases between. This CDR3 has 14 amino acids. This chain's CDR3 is CASLTRGAGNTIYF. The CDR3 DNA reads TGTGCCAGCCTCACTAGGGGCGCTGGAAACACCATATATTTT.

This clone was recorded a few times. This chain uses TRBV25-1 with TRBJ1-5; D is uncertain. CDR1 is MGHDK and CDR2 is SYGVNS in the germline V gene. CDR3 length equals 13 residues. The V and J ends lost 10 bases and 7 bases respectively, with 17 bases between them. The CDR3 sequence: CANRLRRRQPQHF. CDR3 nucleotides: TGTGCCAACAGACTGCGGCGAAGGCAGCCCCAGCATTTT.

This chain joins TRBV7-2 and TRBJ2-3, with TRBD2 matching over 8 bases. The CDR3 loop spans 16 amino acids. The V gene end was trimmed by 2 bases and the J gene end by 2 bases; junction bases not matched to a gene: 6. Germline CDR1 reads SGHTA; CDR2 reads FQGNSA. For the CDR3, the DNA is TGTGCCAGCAGCTTATACGGCGGGGGGCTCACAGATACGCAGTATTTT. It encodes CASSLYGGGLTDTQYF.

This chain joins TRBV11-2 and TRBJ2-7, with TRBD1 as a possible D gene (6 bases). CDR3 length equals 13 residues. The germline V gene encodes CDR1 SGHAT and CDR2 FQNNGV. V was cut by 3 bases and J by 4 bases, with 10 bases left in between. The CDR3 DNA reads TGTGCCAGCAGCTTCGGGACACAGTACGAGCAGTACTTC. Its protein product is CASSFGTQYEQYF.

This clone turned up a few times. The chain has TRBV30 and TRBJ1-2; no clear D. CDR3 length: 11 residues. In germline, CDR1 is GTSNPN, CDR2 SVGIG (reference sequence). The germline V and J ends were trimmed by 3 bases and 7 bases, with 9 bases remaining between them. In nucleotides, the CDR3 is TGTGCCTGGAGAACAGCGTTTGGCTACACCTTC. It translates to CAWRTAFGYTF.

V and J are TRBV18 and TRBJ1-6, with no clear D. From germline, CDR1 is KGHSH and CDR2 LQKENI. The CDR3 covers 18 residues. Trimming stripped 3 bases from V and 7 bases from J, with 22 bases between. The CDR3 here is CASSPSSVAGGANSPLHF. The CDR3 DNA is TGTGCCAGCTCACCGTCGTCGGTTGCAGGTGGAGCCAATTCACCCCTCCACTTT.